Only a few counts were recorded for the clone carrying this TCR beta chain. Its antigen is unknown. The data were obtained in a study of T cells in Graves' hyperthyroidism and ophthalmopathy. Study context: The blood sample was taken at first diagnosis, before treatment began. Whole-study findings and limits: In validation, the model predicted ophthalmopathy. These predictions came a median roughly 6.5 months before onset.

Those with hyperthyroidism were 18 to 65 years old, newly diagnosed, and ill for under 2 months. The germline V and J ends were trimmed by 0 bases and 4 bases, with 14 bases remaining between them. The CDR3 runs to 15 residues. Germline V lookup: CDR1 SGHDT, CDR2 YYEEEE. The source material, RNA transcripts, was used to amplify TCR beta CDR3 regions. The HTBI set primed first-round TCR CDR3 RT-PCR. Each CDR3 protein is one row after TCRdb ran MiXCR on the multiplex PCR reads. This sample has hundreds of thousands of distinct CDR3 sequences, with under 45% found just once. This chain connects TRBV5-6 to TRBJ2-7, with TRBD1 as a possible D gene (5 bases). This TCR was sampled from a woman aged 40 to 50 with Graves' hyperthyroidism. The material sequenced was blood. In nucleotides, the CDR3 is TGTGCCAGCAGCTTGGGTTCAGGGCGGCAGTACGAGCAGTACTTC. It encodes CASSLGSGRQYEQYF.